This T cell receptor beta chain is drawn from a study of read filtering for tumor transcriptome and immune sequencing (dated by TCRdb to about 2020). In terms of the full investigation: The cohort consisted of approximately 16 male and around 15 female patients, with a mean age of around 60 years and an age range of about 47 to 90. Whole-transcriptome libraries were prepared with the TruSeq RNA Access Library Prep Kit after DNase treatment. One of the main goals was to work out a read-filtering strategy for immune repertoire data, in particular whether clonotypes backed by only a single read should be removed. Using the same bone marrow samples, the study ran both targeted immune repertoire sequencing and bulk whole-transcriptome sequencing and then compared the TCR repertoires from each method. TCR-region mapped reads per sample ranged from about 4.05 to 11 million with IR-seq versus only about 75 to 1273 with RNA-seq. By revised international staging, eight or nine patients were R-ISS I, roughly 17 were R-ISS II and about seven were R-ISS III. Study-level results and caveats: The correlation between IR-seq and RNA-seq shared clonotype proportions rose when single-read clonotypes were removed. IR-seq captured clonotypes at much higher depth and more reliably than RNA-seq, and smaller IR-seq throughput sufficed to identify most shared clonotypes. Rather than purified T cells, the sorted CD138-negative fraction was a mixed bone marrow immune population. In IR-seq, single-read clonotypes were approximately 81% of clonotypes but approximately 4% of total reads; in RNA-seq they were about three quarters of clonotypes and 35% to 55% of reads.

Each patient had bone marrow sampled at the time of active disease. Ficoll-Hypaque density gradient centrifugation was used to isolate bone marrow mononuclear cells. Myeloma plasma cells were removed and CD138-negative cells were obtained by negative selection following labeling with CD138 magnetic microbeads on a MACS separator. Flow cytometry on an Attune NxT with CD138 antibodies was used to check the purity of the isolated cells. TRIzol reagent was used to extract total RNA, and a NanoDrop spectrophotometer was used to quantify the extracted RNA. Paired RNA-seq and IR-seq were performed on each patient's CD138-negative bone marrow sample. V is reduced by 2 bases and J by 9 bases, leaving a spacing of 5 bases between them. The CDR1 and CDR2 encoded by the germline V gene are SGHTA and FQGNSA. Its CDR3 holds 11 amino acids, cysteine through phenylalanine. Only CDR3 DNA is held: 33 bases, read in frame from base 1.

In this sample, this clonotype turned up many times. Its antigen remains undetermined. No much larger clone exists at a distance of one base, and base qualities are not known. TCR libraries were constructed from 400 ng RNA using the Immunoverse kit, and molecular barcoded adaptors covering alpha/delta and beta/gamma chains were employed. TCR library preparation used the same RNA that was used for transcriptome sequencing. Sequencing of TCR libraries was carried out on an Illumina HiSeq 4000 with 2 x 150 cycles. On the study's bioinformatics: With MiXCR, TCR reads were aligned to human V, D, J and C references and assembled into CDR3 clonotypes, with quality filtering and error correction included. The tcR package in R was used to analyze clonotype counts and gene usage diversity. Raw mapping reads were checked after the RNA-seq reads had been mapped by STAR aligner version 2.5.3a onto the human GRCh37 genome. To test how sequencing depth affected the clonotypes detected, IR-seq fastq files were randomly downsampled with Seqtk 1.3. The public sequencing data were trimmed at Q25 with fastp and processed into clonotypes with MiXCR by TCRdb, which kept only in-frame beta chains. Every entry covers one CDR3 protein and lists the most common genes and DNA from its rows. These V and J calls originate from TCRdb's pipeline instead of the authors' own analysis. Present in this sample are about 90,000 distinct CDR3 sequences, approximately 13% of which were seen just once. 14% to 15% of the sample is taken by the ten largest.

The chain uses TRBV7-2 and TRBJ2-1, with the D gene not confidently named. The sequence came from a donor at least 40 years old with multiple myeloma. The sample was a population of CD138-negative cells sorted from bone marrow. The meaning of the sample's cell subset or site label: bone marrow mononuclear cells depleted of CD138+ plasma/myeloma cells by negative magnetic selection. Read as DNA, the sequence is TGTGCCAGCAGCTTACAGACTGAGCAGTTCTTC. Protein translation: CASSLQTEQFF.